This TCR beta chain was captured by sequencing in a study of shared clonotypes between healthy human individuals. Study-wide background: The donor group consisted of two women and three men, aged 18 to 49.

It was CD45RO-negative cells, positively selected for CCR7, that made up naive CD8 cells, with terminally differentiated effector memory CD45RA+ cells excluded. Deep was the level at which the assay was run. Replicate PCRs for sorted subsets used roughly 200 ng DNA; this equaled 25,000 to 30,000 T cell genomes. Using immunoSEQ multiplex PCR, the repertoire was profiled, and TCRdb retains in-frame clones only, with some absent. In the table there are about 2 million clones, around 96% of which are singletons. Regarding this clone: As yet, its antigen is unknown.

Findings of the study overall: Generation of non-shared clonotypes was less probable than generation of clonotypes shared by all four donors.

V gave up 4 bases and J gave up 4 bases; unmatched junction bases: 6. The CDR3 covers 14 residues. CDR1 and CDR2 (germline): SGHNT, YYREEE (reference sequence). The TCR originated in a man between 18 and 35 years old in good health. The rearrangement joins TRBV5-4 to TRBJ2-7; TRBD1 matches 9 bases. Sequenced material: naive CD8+ T cells sorted from blood. The CDR3 DNA reads as TGTGCCAGCAGCAACGGACAGGGGTTGTACGAGCAGTACTTC. It yields the protein CASSNGQGLYEQYF.